The next 30 T cell receptor beta chains were all read from a single sample in a study of blood T cell repertoires in COVID-19. TCRdb's table, derived via immunoSEQ multiplex PCR, lists solely in-frame clones and lacks some. Of roughly 74,000 clones listed, roughly 81% are singletons. Specimen: peripheral blood. The origin of the receptors is a man between 65 and 85 years old with acute or convalescent COVID-19.

V and J are TRBV7-2 and TRBJ2-5, with a possible D match to TRBD2 (5 bases). Germline V CDR1 and CDR2: SGHTA, FQGNSA. The CDR3 loop spans 12 amino acids. Trimming stripped 3 bases from V and 9 bases from J, with 11 bases between. The CDR3 DNA is TGTGCCAGCAGCTTCGACTACATATCCCAGTACTTC. Its protein product is CASSFDYISQYF.

This clone appeared a single time. The chain recombines TRBV9 with TRBJ1-6, with unresolved D. Germline lookup yields CDR1 SGDLS and CDR2 YYNGEE. CDR3 length equals 13 residues. Trimming took 4 bases from V and 9 from J, leaving 11 bases between them. CDR3 loop: CASSSGTGSPLHF. Written as DNA, the CDR3 is TGTGCCAGCAGCTCAGGCACCGGTTCACCCCTCCACTTT. Together with reference TRBV9 and TRBJ1-6, the CDR3 gives the full variable domain: DSGVTQTPKHLITATGQRVTLRCSPRSGDLSVYWYQQSLDQGLQFLIQYYNGEERAKGNILERFSAQQFPDLHSELNLSSLELGDSALYFCASSSGTGSPLHFGNGTRLTVT.

Details on this clone: Its ends do not fully match the called genes, so a read error is possible. The rearrangement uses TRBV27 and TRBJ1-1; maybe TRBD1 (5 bases). CDR3 size: 14 residues. Per the germline V gene, CDR1 is MNHEY and CDR2 is SMNVEV (reference sequence). The chain's CDR3 is CANSFRGLNTEAFF. The CDR3 coding sequence is TGTGCCAACAGTTTTCGGGGACTTAACACTGAAGCTTTCTTT.

This rearrangement joins TRBV15 to TRBJ1-2; TRBD1 agrees at 8 bases. Trimming took 5 bases from V and 4 from J; bases not matched to a gene: 6. CDR1 is LNHNV and CDR2 is YYDKDF in the germline V gene (reference sequence). There are 14 residues in the CDR3. CDR3 sequence (DNA): TGTGCCACCAGCGGGGGACAGGCGAGCTATGGCTACACCTTC. It encodes CATSGGQASYGYTF.

The chain combines TRBV7-9 with TRBJ2-5, with D possibly being TRBD1 (6 bases). Germline V gene data show CDR1 as SEHNR and CDR2 as FQNEAQ (reference sequence). The CDR3 has 14 amino acids. V was shortened by 1 base and J by 4 bases, with 10 bases between the two germline ends. CDR3 sequence: CASSLVQGVETQYF. CDR3 nucleotide sequence: TGTGCCAGCAGCTTAGTACAGGGTGTAGAGACCCAGTACTTC.

This sequence joins TRBV24-1 and TRBJ1-1; 8 bases are shared with TRBD1. V lost 11 bases and J lost 2; bases outside the gene matches: 6. Germline lookup yields CDR1 KGHDR and CDR2 SFDVKD. This CDR3 is built from 13 residues. The CDR3 region is CASSTGVNTEAFF. Written as DNA, the CDR3 is TGTGCCAGCTCGACAGGGGTTAACACTGAAGCTTTCTTT.

The chain has TRBV10-3 and TRBJ2-2; 8 bases fit TRBD1. Looked up from germline, CDR1 is ENHRY and CDR2 is SYGVKD. Trimming removed 5 bases from V and 1 base from J; junction bases left unmatched: 6. The CDR3 is made up of 16 amino acids. CDR3 DNA sequence: TGTGCCATCAGTTCAAGGACAGGGTTGAACACCGGGGAGCTGTTTTTT. It specifies CAISSRTGLNTGELFF.

The count of this clone is one. The rearrangement joins TRBV28 to TRBJ1-3; 7 bases line up with TRBD1. The CDR3 covers 15 residues. Germline CDR1 MDHEN, CDR2 SYDVKM. The J segment lost 4 bases and the V segment lost 4 bases, leaving 7 bases of the junction unmatched. The CDR3 sequence: CASSSNPDRGNTIYF. CDR3 coding DNA: TGTGCCAGCAGTTCAAACCCGGACAGGGGAAACACCATATATTTT. Together with reference TRBV28 and TRBJ1-3, the CDR3 gives the full variable domain: DVKVTQSSRYLVKRTGEKVFLECVQDMDHENMFWYRQDPGLGLRLIYFSYDVKMKEKGDIPEGYSVSREKKERFSLILESASTNQTSMYLCASSSNPDRGNTIYFGEGSWLTVV.

This clone has a handful of counts. This chain uses TRBV2 with TRBJ2-5; D not certain. The CDR3 is 12 amino acids. The V gene lost 10 bases and the J gene lost 4 bases, with 13 bases spanning the gap. The germline gives CDR1 SNHLY, CDR2 FYNNEI. This CDR3 reads CATSTVRETQYF. CDR3 DNA sequence: TGTGCCACCTCAACAGTGAGAGAGACCCAGTACTTC. Filled out from reference TRBV2 and TRBJ2-5, the complete variable domain reads EPEVTQTPSHQVTQMGQEVILRCVPISNHLYFYWYRQILGQKVEFLVSFYNNEISEKSEIFDDQFSVERPDGSNFTLKIRSTKLEDSAMYFCATSTVRETQYFGPGTRLLVL.

This clone was found a few times. In DNA, the CDR3 is TGCAGCGTTGAAGATCGGTACAGGCTGGAATTCCAAGAGACCCAGTACTTC. Its translation is CSVEDRYRLEFQETQYF. The chain links TRBV29-1 to TRBJ2-5; tentative D call: TRBD1 (5 bases). The CDR3 runs 17 residues. With 0 bases removed from V and 1 base from J, the gap between germline ends came to 18 bases. Germline lookup yields CDR1 SQVTM and CDR2 ANQGSEA.

V is TRBV24-1 and J is TRBJ2-2, with 8 bases identical to TRBD1. Trimming removed 7 bases from V and 3 bases from J; junction bases left unmatched: 3. Germline CDR1 and CDR2: KGHDR and SFDVKD. The CDR3 has 14 amino acids. Written as DNA, the CDR3 is TGTGCCACCAGCGACAGGGGCTACACCGGGGAGCTGTTTTTT. Its protein is CATSDRGYTGELFF.

This chain links TRBV19 with TRBJ2-2, with 11 bases fitting TRBD2. The CDR3 extends over 18 amino acids. Germline V CDR1 and CDR2: LNHDA, SQIVND (reference sequence). J gave up 0 bases and V 4 bases, and 7 bases lay outside the gene matches. The DNA of the CDR3 is TGTGCCAGTAGTACCCGGACTAGCGGGTCAGCGAACACCGGGGAGCTGTTTTTT. The encoded protein is CASSTRTSGSANTGELFF.

The rearrangement joins TRBV14 to TRBJ2-1, with TRBD2 matching 13 bases. Germline values: CDR1 SGHDN, CDR2 FVKESK. This CDR3 is 14 amino acids long. V lost 4 bases to trimming and J lost 10 bases; unmatched junction nucleotides: 4. CDR3 nucleotide sequence: TGTGCCAGCAGCCCGCGGACTAGCGGGAGAGAGCAGTTCTTC. Amino acids: CASSPRTSGREQFF.

This clone is a singleton in its sample. The rearrangement links TRBV6-4 to TRBJ2-7, with a weak D call TRBD2 (6 bases). CDR3 length: 13 amino acids. Per the germline V gene, CDR1 is MRHNA and CDR2 is SNTAGT. Trimming shortened V by 4 bases and J by 5 bases, and 12 bases separated the two germline ends. This CDR3 is CASSGFPGDEQYF. The DNA of the CDR3 is TGTGCCAGCAGTGGTTTCCCGGGAGACGAGCAGTACTTC.

This clone came up once. The V gene is TRBV5-1, the J gene TRBJ1-1, with D possibly matching TRBD1 (6 bases). Germline V lookup: CDR1 SGHRS, CDR2 YFSETQ. Trimming shortened V by 1 base and J by 1 base, and 8 bases separated the two germline ends. This CDR3 is built from 14 residues. As DNA, the CDR3 is TGCGCCAGCAGCTTGAAGGGGGAGAACACTGAAGCTTTCTTT. Protein: CASSLKGENTEAFF. The full variable domain, completed using reference TRBV5-1 and TRBJ1-1, is KAGVTQTPRYLIKTRGQQVTLSCSPISGHRSVSWYQQTPGQGLQFLFEYFSETQRNKGNFPGRFSGRQFSNSRSEMNVSTLELGDSALYLCASSLKGENTEAFFGQGTRLTVV.

The chain combines TRBV3-1 (or the pseudogene TRBV3-2) with TRBJ2-7, with 7 positions matching TRBD2. The CDR3 extends over 15 amino acids. CDR1 is LGHDT, CDR2 YNNKEL, per germline (reference sequence). The trim removed 1 base at V and 2 bases at J, leaving 5 bases unmatched. For the CDR3, the DNA is TGTGCCAGCAGCCAAGTCGATGGACTAGCCTACGAGCAGTACTTC. It is translated as CASSQVDGLAYEQYF.

The genes are TRBV7-2 and TRBJ2-5, with 7 bases aligning to TRBD2. The J segment lost 9 bases and the V segment lost 1 base, leaving 8 bases of the junction unmatched. The germline V gene encodes CDR1 SGHTA and CDR2 FQGNSA. This CDR3 contains 14 residues. CDR3 bases: TGTGCCAGCAGCTTAGGTACTCAAAGCGGGGCCCAGTACTTC. This gives the protein CASSLGTQSGAQYF.

The genes are TRBV27 and TRBJ1-1, with D unresolved. Trimming pared 5 bases from V and 1 base from J, leaving 11 bases between. The germline V gene encodes CDR1 MNHEY and CDR2 SMNVEV (reference sequence). The CDR3 has 14 amino acids. The CDR3 protein is CASSGRNRNTEAFF. In DNA, the CDR3 is TGTGCCAGCAGTGGCCGAAACAGGAACACTGAAGCTTTCTTT.

This sequence joins TRBV11-1 and TRBJ2-3; D perhaps matches TRBD2 (7 bases). Germline-derived CDR1 and CDR2 are SGHAT and FQDESV (reference sequence). The CDR3 is 16 amino acids. The V end was cut by 5 bases, the J end by 3 bases, with 18 bases between. For the CDR3, the DNA is TGTGCCAGCAGCCCCAGGACAGCGGGGCAGACAGATACGCAGTATTTT. Translated, it gives CASSPRTAGQTDTQYF.

This clone was detected only once. The rearrangement links TRBV7-8 to TRBJ1-2, with no clear D. V lost 2 bases and J lost 4, with 8 bases in between. CDR3 length: 13 amino acids. In germline, CDR1 is SGHVS, CDR2 FQNEAQ. The CDR3 DNA follows: TGTGCCAGCAGCTTAAGGGAGGGCTATGGCTACACCTTC. It translates to CASSLREGYGYTF.

This rearrangement joins TRBV11-2 to TRBJ2-1; 7 bases line up with TRBD2. The V and J ends lost 5 bases and 6 bases, in that order; junction bases with no gene match: 10. The CDR3 length is 15 residues. Germline CDR1 SGHAT, CDR2 FQNNGV. CDR3 in DNA: TGTGCCAGCAGCCCCAGGGTAGCGGGTTCCAATGAGCAGTTCTTC. Protein sequence: CASSPRVAGSNEQFF.

The chain combines TRBV10-1 with TRBJ2-7; 7 nucleotides align to TRBD2. Germline V gene data show CDR1 as WNHNN and CDR2 as SYGVQD (reference sequence). Unmatched junction bases numbered 10, after V lost 0 bases and J lost 2 bases. The CDR3 length is 17 residues. CDR3 in DNA: TGCGCCAGCAGTGAGTCCGCTCGGGCGGGAGTGACCTACGAGCAGTACTTC. Its protein product is CASSESARAGVTYEQYF.

The chain has TRBV30 and TRBJ2-5, with 8 bases matching TRBD1. With 7 bases clipped from V and 5 bases from J, the junction kept 9 bases outside the gene matches. Germline V gene data show CDR1 as GTSNPN and CDR2 as SVGIG (reference sequence). The CDR3 runs 13 residues. In DNA, the CDR3 is TGTGCCTCCGCGGCCAGGGGGCATGAGACCCAGTACTTC. This codes for CASAARGHETQYF. Together with reference TRBV30 and TRBJ2-5, the CDR3 gives the full variable domain: SQTIHQWPATLVQPVGSPLSLECTVEGTSNPNLYWYRQAAGRGLQLLFYSVGIGQISSEVPQNLSASRPQDRQFILSSKKLLLSDSGFYLCASAARGHETQYFGPGTRLLVL.

This chain uses TRBV27 with TRBJ2-1, with D possibly being TRBD2 (6 bases). V shed 4 bases and J shed 4 bases, with 11 bases lying between them. The CDR3 spans 14 residues. The V gene's germline CDR1 is MNHEY and CDR2 SMNVEV (reference sequence). For the CDR3, the DNA is TGTGCCAGCAGTTCTGGCGGGGTTTACAATGAGCAGTTCTTC. It translates to CASSSGGVYNEQFF.

The chain's CDR3 is CASSLRGLAAGGNEQFF. Here the CDR3 DNA reads TGTGCCAGCAGCCTTAGGGGACTAGCGGCCGGGGGGAATGAGCAGTTCTTC. The chain is built from TRBV3-1 (or the pseudogene TRBV3-2) and TRBJ2-1; 11 nucleotides align to TRBD2. The V gene's germline CDR1 is LGHDT and CDR2 YNNKEL (reference sequence). Trimming removed 4 bases from V and 7 bases from J; junction bases left unmatched: 12. CDR3 size: 17 residues.

V is TRBV30 and J is TRBJ1-1; 7 bases fit TRBD1. CDR1 GTSNPN and CDR2 SVGIG come from the germline V gene (reference sequence). The junction had 11 bases not matched to a gene; V was cut back by 3 bases and J by 4 bases. This CDR3 is built from 15 residues. In nucleotides, the CDR3 is TGTGCCTGGAGGAATGACAGGGCGAGGGGCACTGAAGCTTTCTTT. This codes for CAWRNDRARGTEAFF.

The V gene is TRBV11-2, the J gene TRBJ1-3; tentative D call: TRBD1 (6 bases). This CDR3 contains 14 residues. V shed 4 bases and J shed 4 bases, with 11 bases lying between them. Germline V gene data show CDR1 as SGHAT and CDR2 as FQNNGV. In DNA, the CDR3 is TGTGCCAGCAGCTCCACAGGGTTCGGAAACACCATATATTTT. Its translation is CASSSTGFGNTIYF.

The sample holds one count of this clone. The chain has TRBV6-5 and TRBJ1-3; 8 positions match TRBD1. This CDR3 is 13 amino acids long. The germline V gene encodes CDR1 MNHEY and CDR2 SVGAGI. With 8 bases clipped from V and 4 bases from J, the junction kept 4 bases outside the gene matches. The CDR3 sequence: CASQGAWGNTIYF. CDR3 bases: TGTGCCAGCCAGGGGGCTTGGGGAAACACCATATATTTT.

This clone was seen only a few times. V and J are TRBV28 and TRBJ2-7; 10 nucleotides align to TRBD2. CDR1 and CDR2 from the germline V gene are MDHEN and SYDVKM. CDR3 length: 15 residues. Trimming cost V 8 bases and J 5 bases; bases outside gene matches: 12. In nucleotides, the CDR3 is TGTGCCAGCTTACCGTTGGGACTAGCGAGCAACGAGCAGTACTTC. It codes for CASLPLGLASNEQYF.

This chain links TRBV5-1 with TRBJ2-5; a weak D match, TRBD1 (5 bases). The CDR3 length is 15 residues. Trimming took off 0 bases at V and 4 bases at J, with 13 bases between the two ends. Germline V gene data show CDR1 as SGHRS and CDR2 as YFSETQ. The CDR3 here is CASSLAGAERETQYF. CDR3 in DNA: TGCGCCAGCAGCTTGGCTGGGGCTGAGAGAGAGACCCAGTACTTC. The full variable domain, its missing parts supplied by reference TRBV5-1 and TRBJ2-5, is KAGVTQTPRYLIKTRGQQVTLSCSPISGHRSVSWYQQTPGQGLQFLFEYFSETQRNKGNFPGRFSGRQFSNSRSEMNVSTLELGDSALYLCASSLAGAERETQYFGPGTRLLVL.